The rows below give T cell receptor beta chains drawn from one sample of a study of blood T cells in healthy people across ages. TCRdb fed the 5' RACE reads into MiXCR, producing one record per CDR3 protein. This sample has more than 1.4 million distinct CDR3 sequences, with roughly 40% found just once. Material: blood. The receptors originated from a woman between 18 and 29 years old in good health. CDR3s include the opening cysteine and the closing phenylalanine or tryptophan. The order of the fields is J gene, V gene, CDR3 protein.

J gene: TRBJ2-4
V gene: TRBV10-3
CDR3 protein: CAITGTSDGIQYF

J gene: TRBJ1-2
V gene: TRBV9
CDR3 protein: CASSVKSGRSGYTF

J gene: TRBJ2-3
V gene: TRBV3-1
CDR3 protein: CASSQGYSWGGPLDRDTQYF

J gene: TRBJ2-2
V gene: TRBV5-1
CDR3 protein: CASSSDGAGELFF

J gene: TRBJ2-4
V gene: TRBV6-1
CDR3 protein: CASSESGVTQYF

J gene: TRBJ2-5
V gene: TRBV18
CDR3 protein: CASSTPRRGETQYF

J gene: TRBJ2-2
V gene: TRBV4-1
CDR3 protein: CASSRREVGGTGELFF

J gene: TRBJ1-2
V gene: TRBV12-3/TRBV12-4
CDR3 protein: CASSLSFGYTF

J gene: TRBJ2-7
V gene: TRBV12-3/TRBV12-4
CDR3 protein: CASSWQESYEQYF

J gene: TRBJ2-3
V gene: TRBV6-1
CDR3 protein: CASRPSGRARYRPDTQYF

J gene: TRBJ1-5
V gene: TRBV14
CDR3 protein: CASRKYYSNQPRHF

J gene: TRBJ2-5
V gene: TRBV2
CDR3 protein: CASNPLVPETQYF

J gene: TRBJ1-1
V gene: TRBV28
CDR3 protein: CASSSRSGVFTEAFF

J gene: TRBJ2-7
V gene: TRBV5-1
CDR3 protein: CASSFSGGALEQYF

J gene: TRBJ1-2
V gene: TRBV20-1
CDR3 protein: CSARDKGRKGYTF

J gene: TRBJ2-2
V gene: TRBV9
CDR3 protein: CASSVSFLGNTGELFF

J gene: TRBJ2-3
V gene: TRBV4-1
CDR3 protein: CASSQSPPSPSRTDTQYF

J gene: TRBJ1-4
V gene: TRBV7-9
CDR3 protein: CASSSVGQGTTNEKLFF

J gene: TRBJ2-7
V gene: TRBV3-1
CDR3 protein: CASTQDPTYYEQYF

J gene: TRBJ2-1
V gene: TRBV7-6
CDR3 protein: CASSSSEGAYNEQFF

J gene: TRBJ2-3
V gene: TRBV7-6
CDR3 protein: CASGVNTDTQYF

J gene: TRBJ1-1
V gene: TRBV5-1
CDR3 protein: CASSRSGGEAFF

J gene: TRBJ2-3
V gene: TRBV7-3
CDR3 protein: CASSLGSGGVVDTQYF

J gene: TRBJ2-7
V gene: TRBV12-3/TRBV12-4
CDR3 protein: CASKGFYEQYF

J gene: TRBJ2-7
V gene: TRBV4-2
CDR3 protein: CASSQERGVSEQYF

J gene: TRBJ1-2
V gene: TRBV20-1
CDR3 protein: CSARPDRGRVAYGYTF

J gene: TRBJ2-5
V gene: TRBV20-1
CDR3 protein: CSARVPAGGEQYF

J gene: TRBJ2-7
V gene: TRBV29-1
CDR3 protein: CSGGTGDYEQYF